The clone carrying this TCR beta chain was found a few times. Germline CDR1 DFQATT, CDR2 SNEGSKA (reference sequence). Unmatched junction bases numbered 12, after V lost 0 bases and J lost 6 bases. This CDR3 is 16 amino acids long. The sample originates from a study of T cells in Graves' hyperthyroidism and ophthalmopathy. Amplified TCR beta CDR3 regions came from RNA transcripts. HTBI primers were used for first-round RT-PCR of the TCR CDR3. TCRdb re-derived calls from the multiplex PCR reads in MiXCR, one entry per CDR3 protein. The table shows approximately 610,000 distinct CDR3 sequences, with over 15% occurring only once.

The clonotype was recovered from a woman between 18 and 30 years old with Graves' hyperthyroidism. Sequencing was carried out using blood. V is TRBV20-1 and J is TRBJ2-3, with 7 nucleotides matching TRBD2. As DNA, the CDR3 is TGCAGTGCTAGAGATCGGTGGGTAGCGGGTACCGATACGCAGTATTTT. This encodes CSARDRWVAGTDTQYF.